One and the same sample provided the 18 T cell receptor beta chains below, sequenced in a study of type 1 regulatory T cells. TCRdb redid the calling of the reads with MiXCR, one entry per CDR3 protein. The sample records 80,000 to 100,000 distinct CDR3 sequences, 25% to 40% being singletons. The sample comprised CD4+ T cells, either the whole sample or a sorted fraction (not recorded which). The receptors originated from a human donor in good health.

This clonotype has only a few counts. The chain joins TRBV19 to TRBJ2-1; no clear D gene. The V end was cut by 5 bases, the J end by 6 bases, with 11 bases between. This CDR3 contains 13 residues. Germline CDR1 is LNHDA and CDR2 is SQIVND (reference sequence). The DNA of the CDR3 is TGTGCCAGTAGTCCCGAGATGGCCAATGAGCAGTTCTTC. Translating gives CASSPEMANEQFF. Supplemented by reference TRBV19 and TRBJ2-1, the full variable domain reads DGGITQSPKYLFRKEGQNVTLSCEQNLNHDAMYWYRQDPGQGLRLIYYSQIVNDFQKGDIAEGYSVSREKKESFPLTVTSAQKNPTAFYLCASSPEMANEQFFGPGTRLTVL.

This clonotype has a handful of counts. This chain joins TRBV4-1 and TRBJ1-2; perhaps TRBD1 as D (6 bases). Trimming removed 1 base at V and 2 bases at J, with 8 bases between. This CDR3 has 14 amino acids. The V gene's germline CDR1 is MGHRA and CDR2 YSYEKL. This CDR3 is CASSQVGQNYGYTF. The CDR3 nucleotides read TGCGCCAGCAGCCAAGTCGGACAGAACTATGGCTACACCTTC.

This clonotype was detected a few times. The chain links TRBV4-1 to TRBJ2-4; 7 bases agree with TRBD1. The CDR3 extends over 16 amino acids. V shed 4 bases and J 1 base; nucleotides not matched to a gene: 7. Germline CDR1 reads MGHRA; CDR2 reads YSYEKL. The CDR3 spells CASSPIPRGAKNIQYF. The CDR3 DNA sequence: TGCGCCAGCAGCCCCATCCCCAGGGGGGCCAAAAACATTCAGTACTTC.

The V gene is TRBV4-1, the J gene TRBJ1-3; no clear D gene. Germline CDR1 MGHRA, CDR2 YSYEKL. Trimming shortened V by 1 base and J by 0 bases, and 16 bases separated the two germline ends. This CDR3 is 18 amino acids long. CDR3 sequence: CASSQVSGRRDSGNTIYF. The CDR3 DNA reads TGCGCCAGCAGCCAAGTTTCAGGAAGACGAGACTCTGGAAACACCATATATTTT.

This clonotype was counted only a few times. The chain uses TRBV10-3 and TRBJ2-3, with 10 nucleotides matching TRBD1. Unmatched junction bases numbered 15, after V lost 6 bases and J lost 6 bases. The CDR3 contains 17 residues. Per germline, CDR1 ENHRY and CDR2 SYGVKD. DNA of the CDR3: TGTGCCATCAGCCAGGATTCCGGGACAGGGGCGTCGGATACGCAGTATTTT. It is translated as CAISQDSGTGASDTQYF.

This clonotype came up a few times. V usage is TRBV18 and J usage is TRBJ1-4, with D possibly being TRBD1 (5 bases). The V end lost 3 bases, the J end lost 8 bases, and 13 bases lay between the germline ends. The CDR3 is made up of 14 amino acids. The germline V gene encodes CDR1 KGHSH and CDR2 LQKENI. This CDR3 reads CASSPRTREEKLFF. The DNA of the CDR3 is TGTGCCAGCTCACCTCGGACCAGGGAAGAAAAACTGTTTTTT. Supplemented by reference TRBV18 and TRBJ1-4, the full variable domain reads NAGVMQNPRHLVRRRGQEARLRCSPMKGHSHVYWYRQLPEEGLKFMVYLQKENIIDESGMPKERFSAEFPKEGPSILRIQQVVRGDSAAYFCASSPRTREEKLFFGSGTQLSVL.

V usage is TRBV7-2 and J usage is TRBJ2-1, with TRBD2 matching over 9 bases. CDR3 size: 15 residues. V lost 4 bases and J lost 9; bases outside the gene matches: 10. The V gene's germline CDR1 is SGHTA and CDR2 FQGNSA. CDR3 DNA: TGTGCCAGCAGCTCCCCGGGACTAGCAGGGGGTGAGCAGTTCTTC. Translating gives CASSSPGLAGGEQFF.

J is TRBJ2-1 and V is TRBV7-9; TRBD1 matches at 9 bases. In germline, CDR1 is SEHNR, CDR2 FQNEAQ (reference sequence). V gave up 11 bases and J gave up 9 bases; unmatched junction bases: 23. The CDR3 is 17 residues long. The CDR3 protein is CAGVPGQGQGATGEQFF. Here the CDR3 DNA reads TGTGCCGGAGTCCCGGGACAGGGACAGGGCGCCACGGGTGAGCAGTTCTTC.

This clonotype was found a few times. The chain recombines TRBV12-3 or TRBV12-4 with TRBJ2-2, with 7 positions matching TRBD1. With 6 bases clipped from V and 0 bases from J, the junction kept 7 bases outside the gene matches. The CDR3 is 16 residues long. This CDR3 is CASSPGDSTNTGELFF. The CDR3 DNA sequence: TGTGCCAGCAGCCCCGGGGACAGTACGAACACCGGGGAGCTGTTTTTT.

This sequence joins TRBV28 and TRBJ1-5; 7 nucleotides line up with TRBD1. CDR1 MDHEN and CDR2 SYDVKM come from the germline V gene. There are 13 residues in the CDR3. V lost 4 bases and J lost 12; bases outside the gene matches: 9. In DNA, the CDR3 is TGTGCCAGCAGTTCCTTGACAGGGTCGAACCAGCATTTT. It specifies CASSSLTGSNQHF.

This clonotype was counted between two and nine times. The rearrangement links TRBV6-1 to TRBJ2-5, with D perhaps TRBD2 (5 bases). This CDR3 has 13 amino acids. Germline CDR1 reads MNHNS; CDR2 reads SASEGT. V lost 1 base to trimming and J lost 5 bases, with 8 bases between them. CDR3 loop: CASSEGGLETQYF. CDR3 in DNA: TGTGCCAGCAGTGAAGGAGGGTTGGAGACCCAGTACTTC.

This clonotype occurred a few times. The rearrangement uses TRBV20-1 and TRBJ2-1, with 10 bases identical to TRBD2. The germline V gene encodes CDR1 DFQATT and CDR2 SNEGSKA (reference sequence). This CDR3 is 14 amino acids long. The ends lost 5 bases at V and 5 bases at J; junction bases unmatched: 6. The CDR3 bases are TGCAGTGCTCCCAGGGGACTAGCGAACAATGAGCAGTTCTTC. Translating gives CSAPRGLANNEQFF.

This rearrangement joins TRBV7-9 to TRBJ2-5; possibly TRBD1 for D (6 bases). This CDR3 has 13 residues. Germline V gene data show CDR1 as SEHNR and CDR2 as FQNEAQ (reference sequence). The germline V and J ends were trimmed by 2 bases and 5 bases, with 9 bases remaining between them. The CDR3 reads CASSLTGWETQYF. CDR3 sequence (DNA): TGTGCCAGCAGCTTAACAGGGTGGGAGACCCAGTACTTC.

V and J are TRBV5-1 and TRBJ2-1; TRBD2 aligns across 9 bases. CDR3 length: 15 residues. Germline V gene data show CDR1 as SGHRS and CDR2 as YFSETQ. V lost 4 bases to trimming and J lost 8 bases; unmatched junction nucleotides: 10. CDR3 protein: CASSPGNAGGDEQFF. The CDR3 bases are TGCGCCAGCAGCCCTGGAAATGCGGGAGGGGATGAGCAGTTCTTC.

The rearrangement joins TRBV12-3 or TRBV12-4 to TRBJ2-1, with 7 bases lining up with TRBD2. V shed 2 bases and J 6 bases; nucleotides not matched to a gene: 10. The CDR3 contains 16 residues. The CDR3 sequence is CASSLLAVDRPNEQFF. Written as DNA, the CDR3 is TGTGCCAGCAGTTTACTAGCGGTCGATAGGCCCAATGAGCAGTTCTTC.

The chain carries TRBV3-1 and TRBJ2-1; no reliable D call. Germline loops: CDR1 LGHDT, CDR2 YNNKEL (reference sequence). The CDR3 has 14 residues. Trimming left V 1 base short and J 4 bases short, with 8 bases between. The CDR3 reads CASSQVGLYNEQFF. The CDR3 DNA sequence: TGTGCCAGCAGCCAAGTTGGGCTTTACAATGAGCAGTTCTTC.

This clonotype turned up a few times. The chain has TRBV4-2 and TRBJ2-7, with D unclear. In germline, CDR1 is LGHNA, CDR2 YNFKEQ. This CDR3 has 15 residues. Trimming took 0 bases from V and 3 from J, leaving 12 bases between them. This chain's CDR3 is CASSQEGYENYEQYF. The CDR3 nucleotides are TGTGCCAGCAGCCAAGAAGGGTATGAAAACTACGAGCAGTACTTC.

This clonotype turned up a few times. CDR3 loop: CASGTGLAGDRLFF. The DNA of the CDR3 is TGTGCTAGTGGTACGGGACTAGCGGGGGATAGGCTGTTTTTT. The rearrangement joins TRBV12-5 to TRBJ2-2, with 14 bases that match TRBD2. After removal of 5 bases from V and 13 bases from J, the junction contained 6 bases not matched to a gene. CDR1 LGHNT and CDR2 FRNRAP come from the germline V gene. The CDR3 has 14 residues.